This T cell receptor (beta chain) was identified during a study of control samples from healthy donors and cancer patients. The assay was immunoSEQ multiplex PCR, and TCRdb's table has in-frame clones only and misses some. The table includes more than 75,000 clones, roughly 91% detected once. V was trimmed by 5 bases and J by 5 bases, leaving 12 bases between them. CDR3 length: 13 residues. Germline-derived CDR1 and CDR2 are MNHEY and SVGEGT. The chain links TRBV6-2 or TRBV6-3 to TRBJ2-5; the D is unclear. This clonotype originated in a man in his fifties or sixties in good health. The material sequenced was blood. CDR3 in amino acids: CASSRSEWETQYF. For the CDR3, the DNA is TGTGCCAGCAGTCGGTCCGAGTGGGAGACCCAGTACTTC.